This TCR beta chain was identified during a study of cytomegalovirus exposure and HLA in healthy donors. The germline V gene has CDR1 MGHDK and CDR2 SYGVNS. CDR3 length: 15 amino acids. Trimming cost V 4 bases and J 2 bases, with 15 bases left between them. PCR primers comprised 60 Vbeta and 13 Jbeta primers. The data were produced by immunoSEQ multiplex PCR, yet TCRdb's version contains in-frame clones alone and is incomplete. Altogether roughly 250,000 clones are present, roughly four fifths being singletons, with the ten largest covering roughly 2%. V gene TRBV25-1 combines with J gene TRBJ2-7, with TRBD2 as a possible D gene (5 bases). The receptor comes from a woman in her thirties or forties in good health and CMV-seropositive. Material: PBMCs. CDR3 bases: TGTGCCAGCAGTGGCCACACCTCCGGGGCCTACGAGCAGTACTTC. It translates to CASSGHTSGAYEQYF.